These 28 T cell receptor beta chains were sequenced from one sample in a study of T cell changes during pregnancy in multiple sclerosis. Sequencing was performed with immunoSEQ multiplex PCR; in TCRdb, only in-frame clones are kept and a portion is missing. Of tens of thousands of clones listed, 75% to 90% are singletons. The material was CD4+ T cells from peripheral blood mononuclear cells, obtained in the first trimester of pregnancy. The receptors shown here come from a female donor with multiple sclerosis, enrolled in a pregnancy study.

The rearrangement links TRBV10-1 to TRBJ2-3; TRBD2 matches 7 bases. There are 20 residues in the CDR3. Germline-derived CDR1 and CDR2 are WNHNN and SYGVQD (reference sequence). V shed 4 bases, J shed 1 base, and the junction held 20 bases outside the gene matches. The DNA of the CDR3 is TGCGCCAGCAGTGTGCGGTTTTTAAGGCGGGAGAGCCCTTGCACAGATACGCAGTATTTT. It is translated as CASSVRFLRRESPCTDTQYF.

V and J are TRBV27 and TRBJ2-7; possibly TRBD2 for D (6 bases). The germline V gene encodes CDR1 MNHEY and CDR2 SMNVEV (reference sequence). The CDR3 is 14 amino acids. V was clipped by 5 bases and J by 3 bases, with 14 bases between them. The CDR3 region has the DNA TGTGCCAGCAGTGGGACTCACCCCTACTACGAGCAGTACTTC. Protein product: CASSGTHPYYEQYF.

The CDR3 region is CASSTSAQETQYF. In DNA form, the CDR3 reads TGTGCCAGCAGCACTAGCGCCCAAGAGACCCAGTACTTC. V usage is TRBV5-4 and J usage is TRBJ2-5; 7 positions agree with TRBD2. There are 13 residues in the CDR3. CDR1 is SGHNT and CDR2 is YYREEE in the germline V gene (reference sequence). V was pared by 4 bases and J by 1 base, with 1 base of the junction left unmatched. Full variable domain (outside the CDR3, taken from reference TRBV5-4 and TRBJ2-5): ETGVTQSPTHLIKTRGQQVTLRCSSQSGHNTVSWYQQALGQGPQFIFQYYREEENGRGNFPPRFSGLQFPNYSSELNVNALELDDSALYLCASSTSAQETQYFGPGTRLLVL.

The V gene is TRBV28, the J gene TRBJ1-2; possible D gene TRBD1, 6 bases. CDR1 is MDHEN, CDR2 SYDVKM, per germline. V lost 4 bases, J lost 8 bases, and 20 bases lay in between. This CDR3 contains 15 residues. CDR3 protein: CASSSTTGFLYGYTF. CDR3 in DNA: TGTGCCAGCAGTTCCACTACAGGGTTTCTTTACGGCTACACCTTC.

J is TRBJ2-2 and V is TRBV19; weak D call: TRBD1 (5 bases). Germline V gene data show CDR1 as LNHDA and CDR2 as SQIVND (reference sequence). V was shortened by 5 bases and J by 4 bases, with 17 bases between the two germline ends. This CDR3 contains 16 residues. The CDR3 region has the DNA TGTGCCAGTAGTTCAGTCCCAGGGCATTCCACCGGGGAGCTGTTTTTT. Encoded protein: CASSSVPGHSTGELFF.

This chain links TRBV19 with TRBJ1-2, with 8 bases aligning to TRBD1. The CDR3 extends over 16 amino acids. V shed 5 bases and J 5 bases; nucleotides not matched to a gene: 13. Looked up from germline, CDR1 is LNHDA and CDR2 is SQIVND (reference sequence). Written as DNA, the CDR3 is TGTGCCAGTAGTCCATTTTCCGGGACAGGCGATTATGGCTACACCTTC. Encoded protein: CASSPFSGTGDYGYTF. Supplemented by reference TRBV19 and TRBJ1-2, the full variable domain reads DGGITQSPKYLFRKEGQNVTLSCEQNLNHDAMYWYRQDPGQGLRLIYYSQIVNDFQKGDIAEGYSVSREKKESFPLTVTSAQKNPTAFYLCASSPFSGTGDYGYTFGSGTRLTVV.

The gene calls are TRBV19 and TRBJ1-2; perhaps TRBD1 as D (6 bases). Trimming pared 4 bases from V and 5 bases from J, leaving 11 bases between. Germline values: CDR1 LNHDA, CDR2 SQIVND (reference sequence). The CDR3 runs to 13 residues. The chain's CDR3 is CASSTDRLYGYTF. The DNA for the CDR3 is TGTGCCAGTAGTACTGACAGGCTTTATGGCTACACCTTC.

The chain couples TRBV27 to TRBJ2-7; TRBD2 agrees at 11 bases. Losses at the gene ends were 6 bases for V and 2 bases for J; bases not matched to a gene: 9. Germline CDR1 reads MNHEY; CDR2 reads SMNVEV (reference sequence). This CDR3 has 16 residues. The CDR3 sequence: CASSWKSSGRAYEQYF. CDR3 nucleotides: TGTGCCAGCAGCTGGAAAAGTAGCGGGAGGGCCTACGAGCAGTACTTC.

This clone has just one count. In nucleotides, the CDR3 is TGTGCCAGCAGCCCGGAAGGTGCGGGGGGGTACAATGAGCAGTTCTTC. Translation: CASSPEGAGGYNEQFF. This chain connects TRBV7-3 to TRBJ2-1; 9 bases are a match to TRBD2. The V gene's germline CDR1 is SGHTA and CDR2 FQGTGA. The CDR3 contains 16 residues. Trimming removed 5 bases from V and 4 bases from J; junction bases left unmatched: 9.

This clone was detected a few times. V and J are TRBV7-3 and TRBJ1-6, with D unresolved. Germline assignment: CDR1 SGHTA and CDR2 FQGTGA. Trimming pared 1 base from V and 6 bases from J, leaving 10 bases between. CDR3 length: 15 residues. Here the CDR3 DNA reads TGTGCCAGCAGCTTAAGCGGGCGGGGTAATTCACCCCTCCACTTT. This encodes CASSLSGRGNSPLHF.

The genes are TRBV5-4 and TRBJ1-2; TRBD1 is a possible D gene (5 bases). Trimming shortened V by 1 base and J by 6 bases, and 13 bases separated the two germline ends. CDR3 size: 14 residues. Looked up from germline, CDR1 is SGHNT and CDR2 is YYREEE (reference sequence). For the CDR3, the DNA is TGTGCCAGCAGCTTGCAAACAGGCAATCATGGCTACACCTTC. Translated, it gives CASSLQTGNHGYTF.

This chain joins TRBV14 and TRBJ1-6, with D uncertain. V gave up 4 bases and J gave up 0 bases, with 7 bases separating them. Looked up from germline, CDR1 is SGHDN and CDR2 is FVKESK. The CDR3 runs to 15 residues. The CDR3 region has the DNA TGTGCCAGCAGCCTAAAGAGCTCCTATAATTCACCCCTCCACTTT. Encoded protein: CASSLKSSYNSPLHF.

V and J are TRBV7-2 and TRBJ2-7, with TRBD1 matching 9 bases. J was trimmed by 1 base and V by 1 base; bases with no gene match: 2. The germline V gene has CDR1 SGHTA and CDR2 FQGNSA. This CDR3 contains 15 residues. The CDR3 DNA reads TGTGCCAGCAGCTTAGAGGGACAGGGTTCCTACGAGCAGTACTTC. It is translated as CASSLEGQGSYEQYF.

This clone was detected a few times. The rearrangement uses TRBV19 and TRBJ2-6; possible D gene TRBD1, 6 bases. The CDR3 runs 14 residues. V was trimmed by 6 bases and J by 0 bases, leaving 6 bases between them. Germline CDR1 LNHDA, CDR2 SQIVND (reference sequence). CDR3 sequence reads: CASRTGSGANVLTF. CDR3 in DNA: TGTGCCAGTAGGACAGGCTCTGGGGCCAACGTCCTGACTTTC.

This clone was detected once. This chain connects TRBV5-1 to TRBJ2-1; D not resolved. Looked up from germline, CDR1 is SGHRS and CDR2 is YFSETQ. V was trimmed by 6 bases and J by 1 base, leaving 5 bases between them. The CDR3 contains 12 residues. The CDR3 loop is CASMQSYNEQFF. For the CDR3, the DNA is TGCGCCAGCATGCAGTCCTACAATGAGCAGTTCTTC.

This clone is a singleton in its sample. The rearrangement joins TRBV6-6 to TRBJ1-1, with no clear D. Germline-derived CDR1 and CDR2 are MNHNY and SVGAGI (reference sequence). CDR3 length: 13 amino acids. The ends were cut back, 2 bases at V and 2 bases at J, with 6 bases in the middle. The CDR3 loop is CASSYTSNTEAFF. CDR3 nucleotide sequence: TGTGCCAGCAGTTACACTTCCAACACTGAAGCTTTCTTT.

The V and J genes are TRBV30 and TRBJ1-2, with TRBD1 identical over 10 bases. Germline V CDR1 and CDR2: GTSNPN, SVGIG (reference sequence). After removal of 5 bases from V and 8 bases from J, the junction contained 8 bases not matched to a gene. The length of the CDR3 is 13 residues. As DNA, the CDR3 is TGTGCCTGGGAGACTGACAGGGGGCGAGGCTACACCTTC. Translated: CAWETDRGRGYTF.

The chain carries TRBV28 and TRBJ1-2; D is uncertain. Germline lookup yields CDR1 MDHEN and CDR2 SYDVKM. V lost 4 bases and J lost 4, with 10 bases in between. CDR3 length: 13 amino acids. The CDR3 DNA reads TGTGCCAGCAGTTCGACCGGGGTCTATGGCTACACCTTC. Encoded protein: CASSSTGVYGYTF.

The chain has TRBV6-6 and TRBJ1-1, with 9 bases identical to TRBD1. V was clipped by 4 bases and J by 1 base; unmatched bases: 4. The length of the CDR3 is 15 residues. Per germline, CDR1 MNHNY and CDR2 SVGAGI (reference sequence). The CDR3 bases are TGTGCCAGCAGTTTCGCGGGACAGGGGAACACTGAAGCTTTCTTT. Amino acids: CASSFAGQGNTEAFF.

This clone was observed once. The genes are TRBV7-2 and TRBJ2-2, with D perhaps TRBD1 (5 bases). The ends were cut back, 3 bases at V and 4 bases at J, with 15 bases in the middle. CDR3 length: 16 residues. Germline loops: CDR1 SGHTA, CDR2 FQGNSA. The CDR3 loop is CASSFSTRVGTGELFF. The DNA for the CDR3 is TGTGCCAGCAGCTTTAGTACCAGGGTAGGCACCGGGGAGCTGTTTTTT. The entire variable domain, with the rest obtained from reference TRBV7-2 and TRBJ2-2, is as follows: GAGVSQSPSNKVTEKGKDVELRCDPISGHTALYWYRQSLGQGLEFLIYFQGNSAPDKSGLPSDRFSAERTGGSVSTLTIQRTQQEDSAVYLCASSFSTRVGTGELFFGEGSRLTVL.

This rearrangement joins TRBV10-2 to TRBJ1-1; D not resolved. The V end was cut by 2 bases, the J end by 0 bases, with 10 bases between. Looked up from germline, CDR1 is WSHSY and CDR2 is SAAADI. This CDR3 has 15 amino acids. The CDR3 DNA is TGCGCCAGCAGTGAGACTCTAGTCTTGAACACTGAAGCTTTCTTT. Its protein is CASSETLVLNTEAFF.

This chain uses TRBV28 with TRBJ2-7, with D perhaps matching TRBD1 (6 bases). Deletions cut 6 bases from V and 2 bases from J, with 11 bases between. CDR1 is MDHEN and CDR2 is SYDVKM in the germline V gene. This CDR3 spans 13 amino acids. The CDR3 loop is CASSLPGAYEQYF. CDR3 DNA sequence: TGTGCCAGCAGCTTACCAGGGGCCTACGAGCAGTACTTC.

This chain uses TRBV11-1 with TRBJ2-7, with TRBD2 as a possible D gene (6 bases). Trimming pared 3 bases from V and 2 bases from J, leaving 11 bases between. CDR3 length: 14 residues. Germline CDR1 is SGHAT and CDR2 is FQDESV (reference sequence). CDR3 nucleotide sequence: TGTGCCAGCAGCTTTAGCGGAGGGGCCTACGAGCAGTACTTC. The encoded protein is CASSFSGGAYEQYF.

The chain uses TRBV7-6 and TRBJ1-5, with D hard to call. This CDR3 is 14 amino acids long. V lost 1 base, J lost 4 bases, and 8 bases lay in between. Per the germline V gene, CDR1 is SGHVS and CDR2 is FNYEAQ. CDR3 DNA sequence: TGTGCCAGCAGCTTAGAGTCGGGGAATCAGCCCCAGCATTTT. Protein sequence: CASSLESGNQPQHF.

This clone has just one count. The chain carries TRBV6-1 and TRBJ1-6, with 7 bases lining up with TRBD1. Germline CDR1 MNHNS, CDR2 SASEGT. V lost 1 base and J lost 9; bases outside the gene matches: 0. The CDR3 spans 13 residues. In nucleotides, the CDR3 is TGTGCCAGCAGTGAAGACAGGGGTTCACCCCTCCACTTT. Amino acids: CASSEDRGSPLHF.

The rearrangement joins TRBV4-1 to TRBJ2-6; the match to TRBD1 covers 10 bases. Germline V lookup: CDR1 MGHRA, CDR2 YSYEKL. With V trimmed by 6 bases and J by 4 bases, 18 bases remained unmatched. The CDR3 totals 20 residues. This chain's CDR3 is CASRARYRGTGDAGANVLTF. In nucleotides, the CDR3 is TGCGCCAGCAGGGCTAGGTACAGAGGGACAGGGGATGCCGGGGCCAACGTCCTGACTTTC.

The chain combines TRBV9 with TRBJ1-1; maybe TRBD1 (5 bases). V lost 1 base and J lost 4, with 11 bases in between. The CDR3 length is 14 residues. Germline V gives CDR1 SGDLS, CDR2 YYNGEE. CDR3 in amino acids: CASSVLQGGTEAFF. The CDR3 DNA follows: TGTGCCAGCAGCGTACTTCAGGGAGGCACTGAAGCTTTCTTT.

CDR3 coding DNA: TGCAGCGTTGGAGGACAAGGGCCGTATGAGCAGTTCTTC. Residues: CSVGGQGPYEQFF. V and J are TRBV29-1 and TRBJ2-1; a possible D gene is TRBD1 (5 bases). V shed 4 bases and J shed 8 bases, with 15 bases lying between them. The CDR3 is 13 amino acids. Germline CDR1 is SQVTM and CDR2 is ANQGSEA.